This TCR beta chain was identified during a study of PD-1 blockade in classical Hodgkin lymphoma. The CDR3 runs to 14 residues. Per germline, CDR1 MNHEY and CDR2 SVGAGI. The V gene lost 0 bases and the J gene lost 3 bases, with 8 bases spanning the gap. Study-level findings and limits: Complete responders' diversity at baseline resembled that of newly diagnosed patients. A reduction in baseline TCR diversity was reportedly seen in newly diagnosed patients relative to healthy donors.

Sequencing was performed with immunoSEQ multiplex PCR; in TCRdb, only in-frame clones are kept and a portion is missing. The sample lists around 13,000 clones; just under 80% were seen once. Brentuximab vedotin exposure varied among the patients, all of whom had relapsed after autologous stem cell transplantation. In regard to this clone: Antigen: not known.

The sequences come from peripheral blood mononuclear cells (PBMCs), collected before the second cycle of nivolumab. This TCR came from a human donor with classical Hodgkin lymphoma. The chain recombines TRBV6-5 with TRBJ2-5; no firm D call. In DNA, the CDR3 is TGTGCCAGCAGTTACTCCCCAACCAAAGAGACCCAGTACTTC. Its protein is CASSYSPTKETQYF.